The 10 T cell receptor beta chains below were found in one sample sequenced in a study of regulatory T cells in long-lasting Graves disease. Time point reported: newly diagnosed GD, antithyroid drugs for less than 3 months. The TCR library was made from RNA extracted from PBMCs. Arm-PCR of CDR3 regions and iRepertoire HTBI primers were used to build TCR beta libraries. MiXCR was run by TCRdb on the multiplex PCR reads, yielding one entry per CDR3 protein. This sample has roughly 500,000 distinct CDR3 sequences, with around an eighth found just once. The data also belong to a second study, concerning T cells in Graves' hyperthyroidism and ophthalmopathy.

The input for sequencing was peripheral blood mononuclear cells (PBMCs), taken at new diagnosis, from a patient treated with antithyroid drugs. All receptors come from a man aged 30 to 39 with Graves disease.

This clonotype was seen only a few times. The chain recombines TRBV19 with TRBJ2-7, with 9 bases lining up with TRBD1. The CDR3 has 16 residues. Germline CDR1 reads LNHDA; CDR2 reads SQIVND (reference sequence). The ends lost 5 bases at V and 3 bases at J; junction bases unmatched: 11. CDR3 sequence reads: CASSHRGRVSFYEQYF. The DNA for the CDR3 is TGTGCCAGTAGTCACAGGGGGCGCGTTAGCTTCTACGAGCAGTACTTC.

The V gene is TRBV25-1, the J gene TRBJ1-6, with D unclear. Germline V gene data show CDR1 as MGHDK and CDR2 as SYGVNS. The CDR3 is 16 residues long. Trimming left V 2 bases short and J 2 bases short, with 10 bases between. In DNA, the CDR3 is TGTGCCAGCAGTGAAGGAGGTGGGACCTATAATTCACCCCTCCACTTT. It codes for CASSEGGGTYNSPLHF.

The genes are TRBV29-1 and TRBJ1-2; no clear D. This CDR3 has 11 amino acids. Trimming pared 3 bases from V and 2 bases from J, leaving 4 bases between. Looked up from germline, CDR1 is SQVTM and CDR2 is ANQGSEA. The CDR3 DNA reads as TGCAGCGTTGATGTGAACTATGGCTACACCTTC. It yields the protein CSVDVNYGYTF.

This clonotype came up many times. The chain uses TRBV10-2 and TRBJ2-2; the D gene is possibly TRBD1 (5 bases). The germline V and J ends were trimmed by 7 bases and 4 bases, with 10 bases remaining between them. Germline-derived CDR1 and CDR2 are WSHSY and SAAADI. This CDR3 spans 13 amino acids. In DNA form, the CDR3 reads TGCGCCAGCAAAGGGGCCCGCACCGGGGAGCTGTTTTTT. As protein: CASKGARTGELFF.

The V call is TRBV9, the J call TRBJ2-3; tentative D call: TRBD2 (5 bases). The germline gives CDR1 SGDLS, CDR2 YYNGEE. The V and J ends lost 1 base and 2 bases respectively, with 11 bases between them. This CDR3 comprises 15 residues. The CDR3: CASSVQRSPTDTQYF. The CDR3, as DNA: TGTGCCAGCAGCGTACAGCGGTCCCCCACAGATACGCAGTATTTT.

The chain recombines TRBV19 with TRBJ1-1; 7 nucleotides line up with TRBD1. V lost 5 bases to trimming and J lost 1 base; unmatched junction nucleotides: 10. The length of the CDR3 is 16 residues. Germline lookup yields CDR1 LNHDA and CDR2 SQIVND (reference sequence). CDR3 sequence reads: CASSATWTGTNTEAFF. CDR3 DNA: TGTGCCAGTAGTGCCACCTGGACAGGTACGAACACTGAAGCTTTCTTT. Looking up the rest from reference TRBV19 and TRBJ1-1 gives the full variable domain: DGGITQSPKYLFRKEGQNVTLSCEQNLNHDAMYWYRQDPGQGLRLIYYSQIVNDFQKGDIAEGYSVSREKKESFPLTVTSAQKNPTAFYLCASSATWTGTNTEAFFGQGTRLTVV.

At least ten counts were recorded for this clonotype. This rearrangement joins TRBV12-3 or TRBV12-4 to TRBJ2-1; possible D gene TRBD1, 6 bases. Trimming cost V 4 bases and J 8 bases, with 12 bases left between them. The CDR3 sequence is 13 residues long. The CDR3 DNA is TGTGCCAGCAGTTCTCCCGAGGGGGATGAGCAGTTCTTC. This translates into CASSSPEGDEQFF.

Many counts were recorded for this clonotype. V usage is TRBV7-8 and J usage is TRBJ2-1; D is unresolved. Per germline, CDR1 SGHVS and CDR2 FQNEAQ. Trimming took 5 bases from V and 7 from J, leaving 3 bases between them. The CDR3 has 10 residues. The CDR3 protein is CASSPNEQFF. CDR3 DNA sequence: TGTGCCAGCAGCCCAAATGAGCAGTTCTTC.

In its sample, this clonotype was seen a few times. V is TRBV29-1 and J is TRBJ1-2, with D perhaps TRBD1 (5 bases). The CDR3 totals 13 residues. Trimming stripped 2 bases from V and 4 bases from J, with 11 bases between. From germline, CDR1 is SQVTM and CDR2 ANQGSEA. The CDR3 protein is CSVELGDGYGYTF. The DNA for the CDR3 is TGCAGCGTTGAACTAGGGGACGGCTATGGCTACACCTTC. Drawing the rest from reference TRBV29-1 and TRBJ1-2, the complete variable domain is SAVISQKPSRDICQRGTSLTIQCQVDSQVTMMFWYRQQPGQSLTLIATANQGSEATYESGFVIDKFPISRPNLTFSTLTVSNMSPEDSSIYLCSVELGDGYGYTFGSGTRLTVV.

With respect to this clonotype: With a much larger clone just one base away, this may be a read error. The rearrangement links TRBV5-1 to TRBJ2-1; TRBD2 matches at 11 bases. Germline V lookup: CDR1 SGHRS, CDR2 YFSETQ. The CDR3 sequence is 15 residues long. The DNA for the CDR3 is TGCGCCAGCAGCATACTAGCGGGAGCTAACAATGAGCAGTCCTTC. Translated: CASSILAGANNEQSF.